A selection of T cell receptor beta chains follows, all from one sample in a study of shared clonotypes between healthy human individuals. Sequenced by immunoSEQ multiplex PCR; TCRdb stores in-frame clones only, minus some. The sample lists some 320,000 clones; over 75% were seen once. Sequenced sample: memory CD8+ T cells sorted from blood. The receptor set was obtained from a man younger than 30 in good health. Each CDR3 is given with its conserved first and last residue. The order of the fields is J gene, V gene, D gene, clone size, CDR3 DNA, CDR3 protein. D genes are given only for firm matches. Not all rows give a size; the values are once, few, many and, for expanded clones, a class.

>TRBJ1-5|TRBV6-6|-|-
TGTGCCAGCAGTATAGGGGGTTTAAGCAATCAGCCCCAGCATTTT
CASSIGGLSNQPQHF
>TRBJ2-3|TRBV29-1|-|-
TGCAGCGTGTCCGGGACACGAGGGTGGACCACAGATACGCAGTATTTT
CSVSGTRGWTTDTQYF
>TRBJ2-7|TRBV7-9|-|few
TGTGCCAGCAGCTTTGGGGAATCCTACGAGCAGTACTTC
CASSFGESYEQYF
>TRBJ1-3|TRBV13|-|many
TGTGCCAGCAGCTTAGAGGGCTCTGGAAACACCATATATTTT
CASSLEGSGNTIYF
>TRBJ1-1|TRBV29-1|TRBD1|-
TGCAGCGTTGACTTTGAACAGGGGGGAGCTGAAGCTTTCTTT
CSVDFEQGGAEAFF
>TRBJ2-3|TRBV21-1|-|-
TGTGCCAGCAGCGACCGGGGAGCGGGAGGGTCAGATACGCAGTATTTT
CASSDRGAGGSDTQYF
>TRBJ1-2|TRBV19|-|-
TGTGCCAGTAGTATAGCCGGACCCTATGGCTACACCTTC
CASSIAGPYGYTF
>TRBJ2-7|TRBV5-4|-|-
TGTGCCAGCGGGGACGAAGCCTACGAGCAGTACTTC
CASGDEAYEQYF
>TRBJ2-7|TRBV14|TRBD1|-
TGTGCCAGCAGCCCCACAGGACAGGGAAAATCCTACGAGCAGTACTTC
CASSPTGQGKSYEQYF
>TRBJ2-2|TRBV2|-|-
TGTGCCAGCAGTGAAGCGCTGGGGTTTTTGTCCACCGGGGAGCTGTTTTTT
CASSEALGFLSTGELFF
>TRBJ2-2|TRBV5-6|-|-
TGTGCCAGCAGCACGTCAAGGATATCCACCGGCGAGCTGTTTTTT
CASSTSRISTGELFF
>TRBJ2-7|TRBV27|-|-
TGTGCCAGCAGTTTGAACGAGGGGCGCGAGCAGTACTTC
CASSLNEGREQYF
>TRBJ1-6|TRBV5-4|-|-
TGTGCCAGCAGCTTGTGGGCGCAGACTAATTCACCCCTCCACTTT
CASSLWAQTNSPLHF
>TRBJ1-1|TRBV6-6|-|once
TGTGCCAGCACGGCAGGGTCGGGAACTGAAGCTTTCTTT
CASTAGSGTEAFF
>TRBJ2-1|TRBV13|-|once
TGTGCCAGCAGCCCCGCTTCGGACAATGAGCAGTTCTTC
CASSPASDNEQFF
>TRBJ2-7|TRBV29-1|TRBD1|many
TGCAGCGTTTTTTCCGGGACAGCATCCTACGAGCAGTACTTC
CSVFSGTASYEQYF
>TRBJ2-7|TRBV6-5|-|once
TGTGCCAGCAGTTACGGCCCCGGCTACGAGCAGTACTTC
CASSYGPGYEQYF
>TRBJ1-2|TRBV5-1|-|-
TGCGCCAGCCCTCCACGGAACTATGGCTACACCTTC
CASPPRNYGYTF
>TRBJ2-2|TRBV5-4|TRBD2|-
TGTGCCAGCAGCTTCGCGGGAGGGCCCACCGGGGAGCTGTTTTTT
CASSFAGGPTGELFF
>TRBJ1-1|TRBV30|-|once
TGTGCCTTGACTCGGGAGACTGAAGCTTTCTTT
CALTRETEAFF
>TRBJ2-3|TRBV2|-|-
TGTGCCAGCAGCCGTCTAGCCCCGCCAACGGATACGCAGTATTTT
CASSRLAPPTDTQYF
>TRBJ2-2|TRBV9|-|-
TGTGCCAGCAGCGCAGGAGGGCCCGGAATCACCGGGGAGCTGTTTTTT
CASSAGGPGITGELFF
>TRBJ1-1|TRBV14|-|-
TGTGCCAGCACCGTCGGTTGGCCTTACACTGAAGCTTTCTTT
CASTVGWPYTEAFF
>TRBJ2-1|TRBV6-1|TRBD1|-
TGTGCCAGCAGTGAAGTAATTAGGGACAGGGGTAATGAGCAGTTCTTC
CASSEVIRDRGNEQFF
>TRBJ1-1|TRBV19|-|-
TGTGCCAGTAGTTATTGGGCAGGAAACACTGAAGCTTTCTTT
CASSYWAGNTEAFF
>TRBJ1-1|TRBV29-1|-|few
TGCAGCGTTGAAAGAGTTTGGACTGAAGCTTTCTTT
CSVERVWTEAFF
>TRBJ2-1|TRBV6-4|TRBD2|once
TGTGCCAGCAGCACGCTGTCGGGGGGGGCCTACAATGAGCAGTTCTTC
CASSTLSGGAYNEQFF
>TRBJ2-7|TRBV5-6|-|-
TGTGCCAGCAGCCAGGTCATCTCCTACGAGCAGTACTTC
CASSQVISYEQYF
>TRBJ2-1|TRBV27|-|-
TGTGCCAGCAGACTAGGCAATGAGCAGTTCTTC
CASRLGNEQFF
>TRBJ2-2|TRBV7-9|-|-
TGTGCCAGCAGCCCCTATGCCGGAGGGGCTCCCGGGGAGCTGTTTTTT
CASSPYAGGAPGELFF
>TRBJ2-2|TRBV9|-|-
TGTGCCAGCAGCGTAGGAGAGTTAGGCTTATACACCGGGGAGCTGTTTTTT
CASSVGELGLYTGELFF
>TRBJ2-7|TRBV18|TRBD2|-
TGTGCCAGCTCACCTGTCAGCGGGAGTTTCGACGAGCAGTACTTC
CASSPVSGSFDEQYF
>TRBJ1-1|TRBV27|TRBD1|once
TGTGCCGCGGGGGACAGAGGTGAAGCTTTCTTT
CAAGDRGEAFF
>TRBJ2-3|TRBV2|TRBD2|-
TGTGCCAGCATAGCTTCAGGACTAGCATCAGCAGATACGCAGTATTTT
CASIASGLASADTQYF
>TRBJ2-1|TRBV28|TRBD1|once
TGTGCCAGCAGAGACAGGGGTGGCCACTTCAATGAGCAGTTCTTC
CASRDRGGHFNEQFF
>TRBJ2-3|TRBV21-1|-|-
TGTGCCAGCAGCTTAGACGGGAATAGCACAGATACGCAGTATTTT
CASSLDGNSTDTQYF
>TRBJ2-7|TRBV5-5|TRBD2|-
TGTGCCAGCAGCTTGAGTAGCGGGAGCTCCTACGAGCAGTACTTC
CASSLSSGSSYEQYF
>TRBJ2-5|TRBV27|-|-
TGTGCCAGCAGTCCACGAACTCCCCTTGGAGGGAAGACCCAGTACTTC
CASSPRTPLGGKTQYF
>TRBJ2-1|TRBV7-9|-|-
TGTGCCAGCAGCTCCCCCCGACATAGCTCCTACAATGAGCAGTTCTTC
CASSSPRHSSYNEQFF
>TRBJ2-5|TRBV4-1|-|-
TGCGCCAGCAGCCACCGACTGGGGGAGACCCAGTACTTC
CASSHRLGETQYF
>TRBJ1-5|TRBV27|-|-
TGTGCCAGCAGTTTATCGATTTGGGGCAATCAGCCCCAGCATTTT
CASSLSIWGNQPQHF
>TRBJ2-3|TRBV6-5|-|-
TGTGCCAGCAGTTCACAGCCAGATACGCAGTATTTT
CASSSQPDTQYF
>TRBJ1-2|TRBV7-9|-|-
TGTGCCAGCAGCTTAAACGCGGGGTTCGACTATGGCTACACCTTC
CASSLNAGFDYGYTF
>TRBJ2-1|TRBV11-3|-|-
TGTGCCAGCAGCTCCCGGGACCTAAACAATGAGCAGTTCTTC
CASSSRDLNNEQFF